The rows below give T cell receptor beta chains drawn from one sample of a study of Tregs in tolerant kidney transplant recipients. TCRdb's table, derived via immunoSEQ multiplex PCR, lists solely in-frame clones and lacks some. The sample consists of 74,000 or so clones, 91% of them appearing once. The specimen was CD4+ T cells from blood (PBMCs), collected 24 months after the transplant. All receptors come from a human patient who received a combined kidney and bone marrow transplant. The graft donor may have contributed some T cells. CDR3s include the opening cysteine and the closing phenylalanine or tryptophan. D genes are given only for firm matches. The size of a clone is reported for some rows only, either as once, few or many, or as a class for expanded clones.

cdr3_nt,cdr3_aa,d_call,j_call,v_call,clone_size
TGTGCCATCAGTGAGTCGGGACAGCCGGGGATCGATGAGCAGTTCTTC,CAISESGQPGIDEQFF,TRBD1,TRBJ2-1,TRBV10-3,once
TGTGCCAGCAGCGTAGAGGGGGCGAACACCGGGGAGCTGTTTTTT,CASSVEGANTGELFF,-,TRBJ2-2,TRBV9,-
TGTGCCTGGAGTCGGGGTTTGGGGACTGAAGCTTTCTTT,CAWSRGLGTEAFF,-,TRBJ1-1,TRBV30,-
TGTGCCAGCAGCTTAGCGGGACAATACAATGAGCAGTTCTTC,CASSLAGQYNEQFF,-,TRBJ2-1,TRBV11-2,-
TGTGCCATCAGTGGGGAGAACTATGGCTACACCTTC,CAISGENYGYTF,-,TRBJ1-2,TRBV10-3,-
TGTGCCAGCAGGCATCAGGTTTCGAATTCACCCCTCCACTTT,CASRHQVSNSPLHF,-,TRBJ1-6,TRBV25-1,-
TGTGCCAGTAGTATAAGAGGCCTTTGGGTCACCCCTAAAACTAGCGGGGAGCTGTTTTTT,CASSIRGLWVTPKTSGELFF,-,TRBJ2-2,TRBV19,-
TGCGCCAGCAGCCCTCCGTCTTACGAGCAGTACTTC,CASSPPSYEQYF,-,TRBJ2-7,TRBV10-1,-
TGTGCCAGCAGCTTGAGGCCGATCTCTGGATCCGAGCAGTACTTC,CASSLRPISGSEQYF,-,TRBJ2-7,TRBV11-3,-
TGCGCCAGCAGAAACTTACGAACTGACCTGTGCGGGTGTGTCTCGAAAGAGCAGTACTTC,CASRNLRTDLCGCVSKEQYF,-,TRBJ2-7,TRBV23-1,once
TGTGCCAGCAGTCAGATTGGGGAGATCTACGAGCAGTACTTC,CASSQIGEIYEQYF,-,TRBJ2-7,TRBV28,-
TGTGCCAGCAGCTTATCGTCTAGCGGGGGGCCCTACGAGCAGTACTTC,CASSLSSSGGPYEQYF,TRBD2,TRBJ2-7,TRBV11-1,-
TGTGCCAGCAGCGCGGGGATCTACGAGCAGTACTTC,CASSAGIYEQYF,-,TRBJ2-7,TRBV11-3,-
TGTGCCACCAGCAGAGCGGCTAGCAGTTACAATGAGCAGTTCTTC,CATSRAASSYNEQFF,-,TRBJ2-1,TRBV15,-
TGCGCCAGCAGCCAAAAAGCTCTGTTGGATGAGCAGTTCTTC,CASSQKALLDEQFF,-,TRBJ2-1,TRBV4-1,-
TGCGCCAGCAGCTTGTTAATGCTGGCAGGGGGTCAGCCCCAGCATTTT,CASSLLMLAGGQPQHF,TRBD1,TRBJ1-5,TRBV5-1,-
TGTGCCAGCAGCCCCCGGCGGGTAAACACTGAAGCTTTCTTT,CASSPRRVNTEAFF,-,TRBJ1-1,TRBV4-2,-
TGTGCCAGTAGTATGCTTCGGGGGAGCTCCTACAATGAGCAGTTCTTC,CASSMLRGSSYNEQFF,-,TRBJ2-1,TRBV19,-